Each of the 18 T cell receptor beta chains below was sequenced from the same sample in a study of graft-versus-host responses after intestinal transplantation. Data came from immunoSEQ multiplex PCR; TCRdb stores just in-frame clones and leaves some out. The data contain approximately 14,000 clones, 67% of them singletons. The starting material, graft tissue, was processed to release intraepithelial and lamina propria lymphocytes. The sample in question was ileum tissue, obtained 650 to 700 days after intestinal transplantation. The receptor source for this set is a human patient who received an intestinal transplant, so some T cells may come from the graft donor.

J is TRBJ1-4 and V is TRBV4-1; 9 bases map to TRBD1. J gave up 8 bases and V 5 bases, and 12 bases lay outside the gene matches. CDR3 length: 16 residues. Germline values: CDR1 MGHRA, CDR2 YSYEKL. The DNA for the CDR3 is TGCGCCAGCAGCTCAAGCACCGGGACAGGGCCCGAAAAACTGTTTTTT. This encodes CASSSSTGTGPEKLFF.

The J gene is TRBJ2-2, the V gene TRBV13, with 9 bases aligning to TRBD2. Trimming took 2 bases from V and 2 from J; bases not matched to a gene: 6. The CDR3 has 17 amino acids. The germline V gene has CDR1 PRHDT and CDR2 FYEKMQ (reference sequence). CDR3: CASSLWRGGHNTGELFF. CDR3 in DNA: TGTGCCAGCAGCTTATGGCGGGGGGGACATAACACCGGGGAGCTGTTTTTT.

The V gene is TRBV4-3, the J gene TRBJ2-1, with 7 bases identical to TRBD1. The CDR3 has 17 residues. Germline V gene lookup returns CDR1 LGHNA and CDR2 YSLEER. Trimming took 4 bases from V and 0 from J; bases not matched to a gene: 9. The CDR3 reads CASSPGTAASSYNEQFF. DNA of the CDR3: TGCGCCAGCAGCCCTGGGACAGCAGCGAGCTCCTACAATGAGCAGTTCTTC.

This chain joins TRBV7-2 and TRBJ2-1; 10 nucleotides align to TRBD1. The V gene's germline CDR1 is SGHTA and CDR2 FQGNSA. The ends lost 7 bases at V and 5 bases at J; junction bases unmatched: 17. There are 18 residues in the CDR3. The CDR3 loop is CASTSWHTGTGEHNEQFF. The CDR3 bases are TGTGCCAGCACGTCCTGGCACACCGGGACAGGGGAACACAATGAGCAGTTCTTC.

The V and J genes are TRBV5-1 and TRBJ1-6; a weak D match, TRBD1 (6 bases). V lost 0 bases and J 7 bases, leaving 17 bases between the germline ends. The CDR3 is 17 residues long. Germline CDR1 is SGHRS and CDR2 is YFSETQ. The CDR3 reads CASSLAEVGGWNSPLHF. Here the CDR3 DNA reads TGCGCCAGCAGCTTGGCTGAGGTAGGGGGATGGAATTCACCCCTCCACTTT.

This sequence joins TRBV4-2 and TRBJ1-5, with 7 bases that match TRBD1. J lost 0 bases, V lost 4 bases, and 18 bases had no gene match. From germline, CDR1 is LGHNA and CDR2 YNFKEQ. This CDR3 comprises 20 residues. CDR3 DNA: TGTGCCAGCAGCCCTGGGCCCCCGACAGGGCAAATCGATAGCAATCAGCCCCAGCATTTT. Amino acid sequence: CASSPGPPTGQIDSNQPQHF.

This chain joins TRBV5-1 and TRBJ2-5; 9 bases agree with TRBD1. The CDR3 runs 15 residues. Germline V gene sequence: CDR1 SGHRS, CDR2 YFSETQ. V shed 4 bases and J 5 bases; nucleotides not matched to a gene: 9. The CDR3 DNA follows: TGCGCCAGCAGCCGGACAGGGGTCGCGGGGGAGACCCAGTACTTC. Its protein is CASSRTGVAGETQYF.

CDR3 sequence reads: CSVEGSQETQYF. The DNA of the CDR3 is TGCAGCGTTGAGGGCAGCCAAGAGACCCAGTACTTC. The J gene is TRBJ2-5, the V gene TRBV29-1; no clear D. In germline, CDR1 is SQVTM, CDR2 ANQGSEA. V lost 3 bases to trimming and J lost 1 base, with 6 bases between them. The CDR3 is 12 amino acids. The whole variable domain, remainder taken from reference TRBV29-1 and TRBJ2-5, is SAVISQKPSRDICQRGTSLTIQCQVDSQVTMMFWYRQQPGQSLTLIATANQGSEATYESGFVIDKFPISRPNLTFSTLTVSNMSPEDSSIYLCSVEGSQETQYFGPGTRLLVL.

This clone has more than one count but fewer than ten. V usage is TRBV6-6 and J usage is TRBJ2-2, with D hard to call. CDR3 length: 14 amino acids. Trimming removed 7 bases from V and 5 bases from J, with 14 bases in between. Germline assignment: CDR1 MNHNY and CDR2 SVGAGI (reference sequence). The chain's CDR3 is CASTPMSFTGELFF. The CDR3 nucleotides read TGTGCCAGCACCCCGATGAGTTTTACCGGGGAGCTGTTTTTT.

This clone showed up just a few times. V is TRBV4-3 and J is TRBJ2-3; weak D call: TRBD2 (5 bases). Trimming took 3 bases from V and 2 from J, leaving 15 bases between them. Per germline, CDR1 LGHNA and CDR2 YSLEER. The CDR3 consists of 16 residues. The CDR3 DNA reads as TGCGCCAGCAGCCATAAACGGGGAGAGTACACAGATACGCAGTATTTT. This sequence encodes CASSHKRGEYTDTQYF.

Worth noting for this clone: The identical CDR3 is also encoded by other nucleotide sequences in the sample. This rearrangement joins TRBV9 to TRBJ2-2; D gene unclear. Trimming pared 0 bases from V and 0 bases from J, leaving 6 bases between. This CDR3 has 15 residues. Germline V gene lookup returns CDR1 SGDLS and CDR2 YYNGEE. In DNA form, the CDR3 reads TGTGCCAGCAGCGTAGTCGCGGCGAACACCGGGGAGCTGTTTTTT. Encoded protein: CASSVVAANTGELFF.

In DNA, the CDR3 is TGCGCCAGCAGCCAAGAGGCAGGCGCCGACTCACCCCTCCACTTT. Protein: CASSQEAGADSPLHF. This sequence joins TRBV4-3 and TRBJ1-6; D gene unclear. Germline CDR1 LGHNA, CDR2 YSLEER. V dropped 0 bases and J dropped 10 bases, with 13 bases sitting between them. The CDR3 is made up of 15 amino acids.

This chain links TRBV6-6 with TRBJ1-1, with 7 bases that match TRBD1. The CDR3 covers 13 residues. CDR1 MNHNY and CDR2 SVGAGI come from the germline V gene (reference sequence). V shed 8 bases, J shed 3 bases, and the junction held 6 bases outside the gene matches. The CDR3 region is CASGLDRDTEAFF. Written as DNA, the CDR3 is TGTGCCAGCGGCCTCGACAGGGACACTGAAGCTTTCTTT.

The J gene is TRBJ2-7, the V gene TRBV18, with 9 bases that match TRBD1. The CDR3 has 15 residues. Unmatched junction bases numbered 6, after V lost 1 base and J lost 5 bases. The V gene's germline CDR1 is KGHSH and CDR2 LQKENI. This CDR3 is CASSPRGQGWNEQYF. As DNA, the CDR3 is TGTGCCAGCTCACCACGGGGACAGGGCTGGAACGAGCAGTACTTC.

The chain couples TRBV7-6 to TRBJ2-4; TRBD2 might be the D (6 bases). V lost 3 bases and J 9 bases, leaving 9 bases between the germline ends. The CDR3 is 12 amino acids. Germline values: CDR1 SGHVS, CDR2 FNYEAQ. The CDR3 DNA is TGTGCCAGCAGCTTCGCCGGGAGCATTCAGTACTTC. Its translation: CASSFAGSIQYF.

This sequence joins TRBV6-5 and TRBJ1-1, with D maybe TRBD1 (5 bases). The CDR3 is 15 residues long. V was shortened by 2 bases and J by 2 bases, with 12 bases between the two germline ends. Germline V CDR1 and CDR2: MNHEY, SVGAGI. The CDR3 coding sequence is TGTGCCAGCAGTTACGGGGGGGTTAGTAACACTGAAGCTTTCTTT. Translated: CASSYGGVSNTEAFF.

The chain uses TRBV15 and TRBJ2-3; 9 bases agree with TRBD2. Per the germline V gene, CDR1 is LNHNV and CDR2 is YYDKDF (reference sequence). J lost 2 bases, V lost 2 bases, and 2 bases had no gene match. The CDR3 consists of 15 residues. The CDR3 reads CATSRWTSDTDTQYF. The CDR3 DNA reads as TGTGCCACCAGCAGATGGACTAGCGACACAGATACGCAGTATTTT.

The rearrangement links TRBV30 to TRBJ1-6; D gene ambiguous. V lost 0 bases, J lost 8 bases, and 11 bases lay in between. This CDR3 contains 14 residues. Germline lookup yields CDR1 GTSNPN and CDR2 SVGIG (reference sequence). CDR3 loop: CAWSVRGQDSPLHF. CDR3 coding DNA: TGTGCCTGGAGTGTACGAGGGCAGGATTCACCCCTCCACTTT.